The source of this T cell receptor beta chain is a study of T cells after yellow fever vaccination. This clonotype was detected a few times. Antigen specificity is unknown. TCRdb itself ran the 5' RACE reads through MiXCR, one entry per CDR3 protein. This table holds some 320,000 distinct CDR3 sequences, 8.5% to 10% found once. Study-level findings and limits: When the response was secondary, it was weaker but reached its peak faster, day 5 versus 15.

This TCR derives from a man younger than 35 who received the YFV17D yellow fever vaccine. The sequencing here drew on PBMCs, taken on the day of the first yellow fever vaccination.

The CDR3 sequence is CASSLQGSDTQYF. As DNA, the CDR3 is TGCGCCAGCAGCTTACAGGGGTCAGATACGCAGTATTTT. This chain links TRBV5-1 with TRBJ2-3; 7 nucleotides match TRBD1. The CDR3 contains 13 residues. From germline, CDR1 is SGHRS and CDR2 YFSETQ. With 2 bases clipped from V and 4 bases from J, the junction kept 1 base outside the gene matches.